The present T cell receptor (beta chain) was sequenced within a study of blood T cell repertoires in COVID-19 (dated by TCRdb to the early 2020s). Some background on the complete study: The collaborator samples originated in the United States, Italy and Spain and spanned the acute and convalescent phases of COVID-19. The material from the prospective study consisted of cDNA or gDNA derived from T cells, B-cell-depleted T cells, or PBMCs. The dataset comprised deeply sampled blood TCRbeta repertoires from subjects exposed to, actively infected with, or recovered from COVID-19. The repertoires were made available in a free public database intended to serve as a resource for research on the immune response to SARS-CoV-2. Samples came from the ongoing ImmuneRACE study (first 160 participants) plus 1,254 subjects from 6 global collaborators. Nearly every sample came with metadata listing a de-identified subject ID, COVID-19 status, age in years and sex. HLA class I and class II types, where available, came from metadata supplied by the sample provider rather than from assay-based typing. Results the study describes overall, beyond this receptor: The amount of clinical and demographic metadata varied by source and participant and was provided uncurated.

Remarks on this clone: Its recognized antigen is unknown. It has no much larger one-base neighbor in the sample; base qualities were not kept.

The collaborating institutions used their own protocols to collect whole blood in K2EDTA tubes. For TCRbeta analysis, collaborator samples were shipped as frozen whole blood, as isolated PBMCs, or as DNA extracted from either sample type. The immunoSEQ Assay, a bias-controlled multiplex PCR, was used to amplify TCRbeta CDR3 regions from genomic DNA. The authors' pipeline ran thus. The number of nucleated cells in each sample was estimated from the amplification of reference gene primers within the assay. To quantify the absolute abundance of each unique TCRbeta CDR3 rearrangement, sequence reads were collapsed and filtered. For each sample, productive Simpson clonality was calculated by taking the square root of Simpson's diversity index across productive rearrangements. What TCRdb holds here is the immuneACCESS table cut down to in-frame rearrangements. Part of the clones is not present; checked against another copy, under half of the missing clones reflect an unresolved V gene, and the others are unexplained. V and J calls and clone size follow that table, whereas D and trimming were derived from the DNA. The sample contains some 97,000 clones, about nine tenths of them found a single time. Clones ranked in the top ten supply less than 2.5% of the sample.

Material: peripheral blood. The origin of this receptor is a middle-aged man with active COVID-19.

The DNA sequence is as follows: TGTGCCAGTAGTAGCCCGTTTCGGGGGGGGAGCTTTGCTGAAGCTTTCTTT. Its protein reads: CASSSPFRGGSFAEAFF. The sequence is built from TRBV19 and TRBJ1-1, and TRBD1 may be the D gene, going by 5 matching bases. There are 17 amino acids in the CDR3, from cysteine to phenylalanine inclusive. The read is trimmed to its CDR3 DNA, 51 bases read in frame from base 1. V sheds 4 bases and J sheds 6 bases, leaving 24 bases between their ends. CDR1 and CDR2, per the germline V gene (reference sequence), are LNHDA and SQIVND.